The clone carrying this TCR beta chain was seen once. Its target is not known. Only in-frame clones appear in the TCRdb table, and some are missing; sequencing was by immunoSEQ multiplex PCR. The table has around 41,000 clones, roughly 86% seen once. This specimen belongs to a study of T cells in localized non-small cell lung cancer. From germline, CDR1 is SGHTA and CDR2 FQGNSA. V was clipped by 2 bases and J by 1 base, with 8 bases between them. The length of the CDR3 is 15 residues. The study's findings and limits: Without multi-region sequencing, intratumor heterogeneity could not be excluded. Uninvolved adjacent lung had more T cell clonality than any other tissue, topping tumor.

Material: peripheral blood, obtained before any cancer treatment. The sequence derives from a woman aged 18 to 55 with stage III lung adenocarcinoma. The V call is TRBV7-2, the J call TRBJ2-2, with a tentative D call TRBD2 (5 bases). CDR3 protein: CASSLRRGNTGELFF. CDR3 DNA: TGTGCCAGCAGCTTAAGACGGGGGAACACCGGGGAGCTGTTTTTT.